This TCR beta chain was recovered during a study of control samples from healthy donors and cancer patients (dated by TCRdb to 2019 to 2021). The junction shows trimming of 2 bases on V and 6 bases on J, plus 6 bases between the germline ends. From a lookup of the germline V gene, CDR1 and CDR2 are MNHEY and SVGEGT. Reading from cysteine to phenylalanine, the CDR3 counts 12 amino acids. The entry retains the CDR3 DNA only, 36 bases that are in frame from base 1. As regards this clone: Its cognate antigen has yet to be identified. Base qualities were left out, and no much larger clone turns up one base away.

Libraries were made using the immunoSEQ multiplex PCR assay. TCRdb retrieved this table from immuneACCESS and kept in-frame rearrangements only. Not all clones are present; in checked studies, unresolved V genes account for under half, and no reason is known for the remainder. Present in this sample are around 94,000 clones, 90% of which were seen just once. The ten largest clonotypes hold under 4% of the sample. The sequence was obtained from a young woman in good health. The sample consisted of blood. Recombination connected TRBV6-2 or TRBV6-3 to TRBJ2-3; tentative D gene TRBD1, with 6 bases matching. The DNA reads as follows: TGTGCCAGCAGTTACAGGGGGGATACGCAGTATTTT. Its coded protein is CASSYRGDTQYF.